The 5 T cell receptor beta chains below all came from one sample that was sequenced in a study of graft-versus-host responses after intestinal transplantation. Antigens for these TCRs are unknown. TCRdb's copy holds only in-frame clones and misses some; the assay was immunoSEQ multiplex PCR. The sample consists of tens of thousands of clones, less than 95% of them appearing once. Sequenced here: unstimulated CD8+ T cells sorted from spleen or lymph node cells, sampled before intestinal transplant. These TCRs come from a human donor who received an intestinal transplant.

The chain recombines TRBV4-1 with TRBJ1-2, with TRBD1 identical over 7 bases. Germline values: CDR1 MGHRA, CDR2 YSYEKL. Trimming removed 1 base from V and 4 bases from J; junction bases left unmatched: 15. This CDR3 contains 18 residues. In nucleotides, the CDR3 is TGCGCCAGCAGCCAAGGGGTCGACAGGGCTTCCCTACTCTATGGCTACACCTTC. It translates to CASSQGVDRASLLYGYTF.

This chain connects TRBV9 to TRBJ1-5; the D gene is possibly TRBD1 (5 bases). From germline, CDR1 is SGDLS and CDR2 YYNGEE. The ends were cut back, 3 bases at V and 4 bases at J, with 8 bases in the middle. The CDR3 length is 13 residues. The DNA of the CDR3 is TGTGCCAGCAGCGAAGGGGAAAATCAGCCCCAGCATTTT. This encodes CASSEGENQPQHF.

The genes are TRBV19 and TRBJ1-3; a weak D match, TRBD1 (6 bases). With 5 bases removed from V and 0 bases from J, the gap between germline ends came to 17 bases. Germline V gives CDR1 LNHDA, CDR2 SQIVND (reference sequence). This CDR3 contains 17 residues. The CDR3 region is CASSETGLLLSGNTIYF. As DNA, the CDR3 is TGTGCCAGTAGTGAGACAGGCCTCCTCCTCTCTGGAAACACCATATATTTT.

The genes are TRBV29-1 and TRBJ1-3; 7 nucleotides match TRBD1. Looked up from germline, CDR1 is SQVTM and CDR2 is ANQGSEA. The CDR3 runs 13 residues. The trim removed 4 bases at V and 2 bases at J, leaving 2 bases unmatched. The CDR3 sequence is CSVVTGPGNTIYF. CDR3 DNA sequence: TGCAGCGTTGTGACAGGGCCTGGAAACACCATATATTTT.

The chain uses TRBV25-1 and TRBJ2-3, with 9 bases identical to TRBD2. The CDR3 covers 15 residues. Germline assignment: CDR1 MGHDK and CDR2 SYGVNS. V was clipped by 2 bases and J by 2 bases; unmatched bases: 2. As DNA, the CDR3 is TGTGCCAGCAGTGAAGCGGGGGGGCCCACAGATACGCAGTATTTT. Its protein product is CASSEAGGPTDTQYF.